The 24 T cell receptor beta chains below were found in one sample sequenced in a study of blood T cell repertoires in COVID-19. Profiling relied on immunoSEQ multiplex PCR, and the TCRdb table lists in-frame clones only, not all of them. The sample records around 190,000 clones, over 75% being singletons. Sequenced material: peripheral blood. These receptors were collected from a man in his 70s with active or convalescent COVID-19.

This chain joins TRBV5-1 and TRBJ1-1, with 8 bases lining up with TRBD1. CDR3 size: 15 residues. Trimming took 4 bases from V and 0 from J; bases not matched to a gene: 5. Germline values: CDR1 SGHRS, CDR2 YFSETQ. The CDR3 DNA reads TGCGCCAGCAGCCCGCCGACAGGGGTGAACACTGAAGCTTTCTTT. Its translation is CASSPPTGVNTEAFF.

The chain recombines TRBV27 with TRBJ1-6; D is unclear. Germline-derived CDR1 and CDR2 are MNHEY and SMNVEV (reference sequence). This CDR3 contains 16 residues. Trimming took 5 bases from V and 0 from J, leaving 11 bases between them. The CDR3 here is CASSPRLRSYNSPLHF. DNA of the CDR3: TGTGCCAGCAGTCCCCGGTTACGCTCCTATAATTCACCCCTCCACTTT.

This chain links TRBV9 with TRBJ1-2, with 9 bases identical to TRBD1. CDR1 is SGDLS, CDR2 YYNGEE, per germline. J was trimmed by 4 bases and V by 0 bases; bases with no gene match: 7. This CDR3 comprises 16 residues. The CDR3 DNA reads TGTGCCAGCAGCGTAGATCCGGGACAGGGCGGCTATGGCTACACCTTC. This translates into CASSVDPGQGGYGYTF.

The chain is built from TRBV13 and TRBJ1-6; D uncertain. The V and J ends lost 0 bases and 0 bases respectively, with 9 bases between them. Per germline, CDR1 PRHDT and CDR2 FYEKMQ (reference sequence). CDR3 length: 17 residues. CDR3 residues: CASSLGLKSSYNSPLHF. The CDR3 bases are TGTGCCAGCAGCTTAGGGCTCAAGAGCTCCTATAATTCACCCCTCCACTTT.

The V call is TRBV25-1, the J call TRBJ2-7; D is ambiguous. V was clipped by 1 base and J by 2 bases, with 6 bases between them. Looked up from germline, CDR1 is MGHDK and CDR2 is SYGVNS. The CDR3 spans 13 residues. DNA of the CDR3: TGTGCCAGCAGTGAATGGCAGGCCTACGAGCAGTACTTC. Encoded protein: CASSEWQAYEQYF.

The chain employs TRBV7-2 and TRBJ2-7; D ambiguous. The length of the CDR3 is 13 residues. V was shortened by 1 base and J by 6 bases, with 10 bases between the two germline ends. Germline CDR1 SGHTA, CDR2 FQGNSA. CDR3 loop: CASSLGSEREQYF. CDR3 in DNA: TGTGCCAGCAGCTTAGGATCTGAGCGCGAGCAGTACTTC.

V gene TRBV4-2 combines with J gene TRBJ2-7; 7 nucleotides align to TRBD1. Trimming at V came to 3 bases and at J to 0 bases, leaving 5 bases not matched to a gene. There are 15 residues in the CDR3. Germline V gene lookup returns CDR1 LGHNA and CDR2 YNFKEQ. The CDR3 sequence is CASSHAGDSSYEQYF. The CDR3 bases are TGTGCCAGCAGCCATGCCGGGGACAGCTCCTACGAGCAGTACTTC.

This clone was detected a few times. The chain couples TRBV10-3 to TRBJ1-2; D might be TRBD1 (5 bases). The CDR3 has 16 amino acids. V lost 6 bases, J lost 3 bases, and 20 bases lay in between. Germline loops: CDR1 ENHRY, CDR2 SYGVKD. DNA for the CDR3: TGTGCCATCAGGTCAGGTAGGGGTGAGGCTCACTATGGCTACACCTTC. Protein product: CAIRSGRGEAHYGYTF.

The chain uses TRBV3-1 (or the pseudogene TRBV3-2) and TRBJ1-1; TRBD1 is a possible D gene (6 bases). V lost 4 bases and J 4 bases, leaving 16 bases between the germline ends. Germline CDR1 and CDR2: LGHDT and YNNKEL (reference sequence). The CDR3 is made up of 15 amino acids. CDR3 residues: CASSRAPGGGTEAFF. The CDR3 DNA reads TGTGCCAGCAGCCGGGCTCCGGGGGGCGGCACTGAAGCTTTCTTT.

This rearrangement joins TRBV29-1 to TRBJ2-1; maybe TRBD2 (6 bases). The ends were cut back, 4 bases at V and 6 bases at J, with 16 bases in the middle. The CDR3 spans 14 residues. CDR1 SQVTM and CDR2 ANQGSEA come from the germline V gene. CDR3 nucleotides: TGCAGCGTTGTACTCGGGAGTCATCGCAATGAGCAGTTCTTC. It is translated as CSVVLGSHRNEQFF.

This clone was observed a few times. The rearrangement links TRBV5-8 to TRBJ2-1; 10 bases fit TRBD2. This CDR3 is built from 16 residues. The junction had 8 bases not matched to a gene; V was cut back by 4 bases and J by 4 bases. Germline lookup yields CDR1 SGHTS and CDR2 YDEGEE. For the CDR3, the DNA is TGTGCCAGCAGCCCCGCGTGGGGACTAGCGTACAATGAGCAGTTCTTC. Its translation: CASSPAWGLAYNEQFF.

V and J are TRBV13 and TRBJ2-4; TRBD2 might be the D (6 bases). This CDR3 region has 14 residues. Germline CDR1 and CDR2: PRHDT and FYEKMQ (reference sequence). The V and J ends lost 7 bases and 0 bases respectively, with 10 bases between them. CDR3 protein: CASKLAVAKNIQYF. The CDR3, as DNA: TGTGCCAGCAAACTAGCTGTAGCCAAAAACATTCAGTACTTC.

The rearrangement uses TRBV6-6 and TRBJ1-1; weak D call: TRBD1 (6 bases). Germline CDR1 and CDR2: MNHNY and SVGAGI (reference sequence). V lost 2 bases, J lost 11 bases, and 15 bases lay in between. This CDR3 has 13 amino acids. This chain's CDR3 is CASSYLQGLGAFF. The CDR3 nucleotides read TGTGCCAGCAGTTACCTCCAGGGGCTTGGCGCTTTCTTT.

This chain connects TRBV30 to TRBJ1-5, with D tentatively TRBD1 (6 bases). Germline V CDR1 and CDR2: GTSNPN, SVGIG (reference sequence). V lost 0 bases and J lost 0, with 9 bases in between. CDR3 length equals 15 residues. The CDR3 spells CAWSVSGVSNQPQHF. CDR3 nucleotide sequence: TGTGCCTGGAGTGTATCAGGGGTTAGCAATCAGCCCCAGCATTTT.

This sequence joins TRBV18 and TRBJ2-5; D may be TRBD2 (5 bases). The germline V gene has CDR1 KGHSH and CDR2 LQKENI. The CDR3 runs 12 residues. With 3 bases removed from V and 3 bases from J, the gap between germline ends came to 5 bases. The DNA for the CDR3 is TGTGCCAGCTCACCCGGGGAAGAGACCCAGTACTTC. This sequence encodes CASSPGEETQYF.

Worth noting for this clone: Relative to the germline gene, one junction end is altered; a read error may explain this. The V and J genes are TRBV18 and TRBJ1-3, with D unclear. Per the germline V gene, CDR1 is KGHSH and CDR2 is LQKENI. This CDR3 is built from 16 residues. The CDR3 region has the DNA TGTGCCAGCTCTCCACCCGGCGCGGACTCTGGAAACACCATATATTTT. This translates into CASSPPGADSGNTIYF. The full variable domain, rest sourced from reference TRBV18 and TRBJ1-3, is NAGVMQNPRHLVRRRGQEARLRCSPMKGHSHVYWYRQLPEEGLKFMVYLQKENIIDESGMPKERFSAEFPKEGPSILRIQQVVRGDSAAYFCASSPPGADSGNTIYFGEGSWLTVV.

The chain is built from TRBV18 and TRBJ2-7; 9 positions match TRBD2. From germline, CDR1 is KGHSH and CDR2 LQKENI. This CDR3 comprises 14 residues. The V and J ends lost 5 bases and 1 base, in that order; junction bases with no gene match: 3. The CDR3 reads CASSASGGSYEQYF. The CDR3 DNA is TGTGCCAGCTCAGCAAGCGGGGGGTCCTACGAGCAGTACTTC.

In this sample, this clone turned up once. The chain links TRBV9 to TRBJ1-1; D is undetermined. There are 14 residues in the CDR3. The germline V and J ends were trimmed by 6 bases and 4 bases, with 16 bases remaining between them. Germline assignment: CDR1 SGDLS and CDR2 YYNGEE. Written as DNA, the CDR3 is TGTGCCAGCAATGATGAGGGCTTGGGCACTGAAGCTTTCTTT. It codes for CASNDEGLGTEAFF. The variable domain in full, completed from reference TRBV9 and TRBJ1-1, reads DSGVTQTPKHLITATGQRVTLRCSPRSGDLSVYWYQQSLDQGLQFLIQYYNGEERAKGNILERFSAQQFPDLHSELNLSSLELGDSALYFCASNDEGLGTEAFFGQGTRLTVV.

V is TRBV7-3 and J is TRBJ2-3; weak D call: TRBD2 (5 bases). Trimming stripped 5 bases from V and 1 base from J, with 13 bases between. The CDR3 covers 15 residues. Looked up from germline, CDR1 is SGHTA and CDR2 is FQGTGA. The CDR3 nucleotides read TGTGCCAGCAGCCGGGGTGTGGTGGGCACAGATACGCAGTATTTT. Its protein product is CASSRGVVGTDTQYF. The variable domain in full, completed from reference TRBV7-3 and TRBJ2-3, reads GAGVSQTPSNKVTEKGKYVELRCDPISGHTALYWYRQSLGQGPEFLIYFQGTGAADDSGLPNDRFFAVRPEGSVSTLKIQRTERGDSAVYLCASSRGVVGTDTQYFGPGTRLTVL.

For the CDR3, the DNA is TGTGCCAGCAGTCCGGGGGGGGAGTTTGAAAAACTGTTTTTT. This translates into CASSPGGEFEKLFF. The chain combines TRBV28 with TRBJ1-4; maybe TRBD1 (5 bases). Germline assignment: CDR1 MDHEN and CDR2 SYDVKM. Deletions cut 5 bases from V and 7 bases from J, with 14 bases between. The CDR3 length is 14 residues.

CDR3 in DNA: TGCAGCGTTGGTTACGACAGTTACACCGGGGAGCTGTTTTTT. As protein: CSVGYDSYTGELFF. The chain joins TRBV29-1 to TRBJ2-2, with D possibly matching TRBD1 (5 bases). The CDR3 has 14 residues. From germline, CDR1 is SQVTM and CDR2 ANQGSEA. V was pared by 4 bases and J by 3 bases, with 12 bases between.

The rearrangement links TRBV12-3 or TRBV12-4 to TRBJ2-7; D might be TRBD1 (5 bases). The CDR3 runs 12 residues. Trimming stripped 4 bases from V and 3 bases from J, with 7 bases between. The CDR3 reads CASSSGIYEQYF. Here the CDR3 DNA reads TGTGCCAGCAGTTCAGGGATCTACGAGCAGTACTTC.

The chain combines TRBV29-1 with TRBJ2-5; D might be TRBD1 (6 bases). Trimming took off 0 bases at V and 5 bases at J, with 13 bases between the two ends. The CDR3 sequence is 14 residues long. From germline, CDR1 is SQVTM and CDR2 ANQGSEA. CDR3 coding DNA: TGCAGCGTTGAAGATCAGAGGGGGTTCGAGACCCAGTACTTC. Its protein product is CSVEDQRGFETQYF.

The genes are TRBV28 and TRBJ1-5; 7 bases are a match to TRBD1. Trimming at V came to 8 bases and at J to 1 base, leaving 17 bases not matched to a gene. CDR1 is MDHEN and CDR2 is SYDVKM in the germline V gene. This CDR3 comprises 18 residues. CDR3 sequence: CASGRQGTIPWSNQPQHF. CDR3 in DNA: TGTGCCAGCGGAAGACAGGGAACTATCCCGTGGAGCAATCAGCCCCAGCATTTT.